The next 20 T cell receptor beta chains were all read from a single sample in a study of blood T cell repertoires in COVID-19. Repertoires were generated with immunoSEQ multiplex PCR, while TCRdb's copy carries only in-frame clones and drops some. In the table there are fewer than 300,000 clones, approximately 87% of which are singletons. Sequenced input: peripheral blood. The receptors derive from a woman in her 30s with COVID-19, enrolled during active disease.

V is TRBV29-1 and J is TRBJ1-1, with D unresolved. The CDR3 extends over 12 amino acids. The V end lost 7 bases, the J end lost 0 bases, and 9 bases lay between the germline ends. Germline assignment: CDR1 SQVTM and CDR2 ANQGSEA. CDR3 protein: CSGNRVNTEAFF. In nucleotides, the CDR3 is TGCAGCGGGAACAGAGTGAACACTGAAGCTTTCTTT.

J is TRBJ1-1 and V is TRBV24-1; 7 bases agree with TRBD1. Germline V gives CDR1 KGHDR, CDR2 SFDVKD. The junction had 5 bases not matched to a gene; V was cut back by 4 bases and J by 10 bases. The CDR3 runs to 12 residues. The CDR3 reads CATSDLRQGAFF. Written as DNA, the CDR3 is TGTGCCACCAGTGACTTGCGACAGGGAGCTTTCTTT.

The V gene is TRBV10-3, the J gene TRBJ1-6; 7 positions match TRBD1. Germline V gene sequence: CDR1 ENHRY, CDR2 SYGVKD. The CDR3 has 14 amino acids. The V segment lost 6 bases and the J segment 5 bases; nucleotides outside the gene matches: 4. This CDR3 reads CAIRRTGDNSPLHF. Written as DNA, the CDR3 is TGTGCCATCAGGAGGACAGGAGATAATTCACCCCTCCACTTT.

This chain connects TRBV29-1 to TRBJ1-2; 8 bases line up with TRBD1. This CDR3 contains 14 residues. The V gene's germline CDR1 is SQVTM and CDR2 ANQGSEA. The junction had 4 bases not matched to a gene; V was cut back by 4 bases and J by 0 bases. CDR3 DNA: TGCAGCGTTGCCCAGGGGGCTACTAACTATGGCTACACCTTC. Its protein is CSVAQGATNYGYTF.

This clone was observed once. The J gene is TRBJ1-3, the V gene TRBV3-1 (or the pseudogene TRBV3-2), with TRBD1 matching over 8 bases. The J segment lost 4 bases and the V segment lost 4 bases, leaving 6 bases of the junction unmatched. CDR1 is LGHDT, CDR2 YNNKEL, per germline (reference sequence). The CDR3 consists of 15 residues. The CDR3 region is CASSPYGQGGNTIYF. The CDR3 nucleotides read TGTGCCAGCAGCCCCTACGGACAGGGCGGAAACACCATATATTTT.

The V gene is TRBV28, the J gene TRBJ1-5; the match to TRBD1 covers 7 bases. V lost 3 bases and J lost 7; bases outside the gene matches: 15. The germline gives CDR1 MDHEN, CDR2 SYDVKM. There are 17 residues in the CDR3. The CDR3 spells CASSFNSGGPGGQPQHF. The DNA for the CDR3 is TGTGCCAGCAGTTTTAATTCAGGGGGGCCCGGAGGGCAGCCCCAGCATTTT.

The V and J genes are TRBV10-2 and TRBJ2-7, with TRBD2 matching 13 bases. CDR3 length: 14 residues. CDR1 is WSHSY and CDR2 is SAAADI in the germline V gene. Trimming cost V 10 bases and J 4 bases; bases outside gene matches: 7. Here the CDR3 DNA reads TGCGCCACCAGACTAGCGGGGGGACAATACGAGCAGTACTTC. Amino acid sequence: CATRLAGGQYEQYF.

The chain combines TRBV10-3 with TRBJ2-1; 7 nucleotides match TRBD2. This CDR3 comprises 14 residues. Trimming at V came to 7 bases and at J to 8 bases, leaving 11 bases not matched to a gene. CDR1 and CDR2 from the germline V gene are ENHRY and SYGVKD. This chain's CDR3 is CAITAAGVLDEQFF. In nucleotides, the CDR3 is TGTGCCATCACGGCGGCGGGGGTTCTGGATGAGCAGTTCTTC.

This clone came up once. The CDR3 region is CASSQGWTAYGYTF. CDR3 nucleotide sequence: TGTGCCAGCAGCCAAGGGTGGACAGCCTATGGCTACACCTTC. The V and J genes are TRBV3-1 (or the pseudogene TRBV3-2) and TRBJ1-2; perhaps TRBD1 as D (6 bases). V shed 1 base and J shed 4 bases, with 10 bases lying between them. CDR1 is LGHDT and CDR2 is YNNKEL in the germline V gene (reference sequence). The CDR3 contains 14 residues.

The chain is built from TRBV12-3 or TRBV12-4 and TRBJ2-1; 14 nucleotides match TRBD2. This CDR3 spans 12 amino acids. Trimming cost V 5 bases and J 14 bases; bases outside gene matches: 2. CDR3 amino acids: CASSQGLAGEFF. The CDR3 bases are TGTGCCAGCAGTCAGGGACTAGCGGGGGAGTTCTTC.

V is TRBV7-9 and J is TRBJ2-1; perhaps TRBD2 as D (6 bases). The CDR3 is 14 residues long. Germline loops: CDR1 SEHNR, CDR2 FQNEAQ (reference sequence). V was pared by 3 bases and J by 10 bases, with 16 bases between. The CDR3 DNA sequence: TGTGCCAGCAGCTTTGGAGTAACGGCGGGGGAGCAGTTCTTC. Protein: CASSFGVTAGEQFF.

This clone appeared a few times. V usage is TRBV18 and J usage is TRBJ1-1, with a possible D match to TRBD1 (6 bases). Trimming pared 3 bases from V and 9 bases from J, leaving 17 bases between. This CDR3 has 14 amino acids. Germline lookup yields CDR1 KGHSH and CDR2 LQKENI. CDR3 loop: CASSPDMTGSKAFF. The CDR3 coding sequence is TGTGCCAGCTCACCGGACATGACAGGATCAAAAGCTTTCTTT.

The chain is built from TRBV12-5 and TRBJ2-7; D gene ambiguous. Germline-derived CDR1 and CDR2 are LGHNT and FRNRAP. V lost 3 bases and J 4 bases, leaving 7 bases between the germline ends. The CDR3 totals 12 residues. In nucleotides, the CDR3 is TGTGCTAGTGGTTTACCAGGATACGAGCAGTACTTC. It specifies CASGLPGYEQYF.

The chain carries TRBV5-1 and TRBJ2-7; TRBD1 matches 9 bases. The CDR3 runs to 15 residues. V shed 3 bases and J 7 bases; nucleotides not matched to a gene: 11. Germline values: CDR1 SGHRS, CDR2 YFSETQ. CDR3 nucleotides: TGCGCCAGCAGCTACGGGACAGGGCCCCGACGGGAGCAGTACTTC. Translated: CASSYGTGPRREQYF.

The genes are TRBV5-1 and TRBJ1-6; 9 nucleotides align to TRBD1. V shed 4 bases, J shed 7 bases, and the junction held 6 bases outside the gene matches. Germline values: CDR1 SGHRS, CDR2 YFSETQ. This CDR3 region has 15 residues. This CDR3 reads CASSRWDRENSPLHF. The CDR3 coding sequence is TGCGCCAGCAGCCGCTGGGACAGGGAAAATTCACCCCTCCACTTT.

The V and J genes are TRBV3-1 (or the pseudogene TRBV3-2) and TRBJ1-4; 8 nucleotides line up with TRBD1. The trim removed 1 base at V and 8 bases at J, leaving 9 bases unmatched. The germline V gene encodes CDR1 LGHDT and CDR2 YNNKEL (reference sequence). This CDR3 comprises 16 residues. The CDR3 sequence is CASSQGIRGLREKLFF. The CDR3 DNA follows: TGTGCCAGCAGCCAAGGAATCAGGGGGCTTCGAGAAAAACTGTTTTTT.

The table lists this clone with a few counts. The chain uses TRBV19 and TRBJ1-6; weak D call: TRBD1 (6 bases). The CDR3 is 14 residues long. V lost 6 bases and J 2 bases, leaving 8 bases between the germline ends. Germline V gene lookup returns CDR1 LNHDA and CDR2 SQIVND (reference sequence). The CDR3 here is CASRGGAYNSPLHF. Written as DNA, the CDR3 is TGTGCCAGTAGAGGGGGAGCCTATAATTCACCCCTCCACTTT.

The chain carries TRBV5-1 and TRBJ1-2; D call uncertain. This CDR3 comprises 13 residues. Trimming shortened V by 1 base and J by 3 bases, and 7 bases separated the two germline ends. Per germline, CDR1 SGHRS and CDR2 YFSETQ. The CDR3 protein is CASSLSVYYGYTF. The CDR3 DNA follows: TGCGCCAGCAGCTTGTCAGTTTACTATGGCTACACCTTC.

The chain recombines TRBV10-3 with TRBJ1-1; D unresolved. The germline CDR1 and CDR2 sequences are ENHRY and SYGVKD. The V end was cut by 10 bases, the J end by 4 bases, with 13 bases between. This CDR3 region has 12 residues. The chain's CDR3 is CATEGLGTEAFF. The CDR3 DNA is TGTGCCACTGAGGGATTAGGCACTGAAGCTTTCTTT.

V usage is TRBV11-2 and J usage is TRBJ2-5, with TRBD1 matching 8 bases. CDR1 is SGHAT and CDR2 is FQNNGV in the germline V gene. The CDR3 is 13 amino acids. V lost 5 bases and J lost 14; bases outside the gene matches: 13. The CDR3 DNA reads as TGTGCCAGCAGCCTTGGGACAGGAGGGAATGTCTACTTC. Translated, it gives CASSLGTGGNVYF.